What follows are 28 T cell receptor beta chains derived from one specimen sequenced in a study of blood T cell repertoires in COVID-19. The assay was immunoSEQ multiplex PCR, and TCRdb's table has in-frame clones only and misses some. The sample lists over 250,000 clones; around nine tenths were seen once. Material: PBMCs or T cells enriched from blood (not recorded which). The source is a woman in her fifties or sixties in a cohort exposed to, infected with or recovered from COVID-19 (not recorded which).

The CDR3 here is CASSPLAGAETQYF. CDR3 coding DNA: TGCGCCAGCAGCCCCCTAGCGGGAGCTGAGACCCAGTACTTC. J is TRBJ2-5 and V is TRBV5-1; 10 nucleotides match TRBD2. This CDR3 is 14 amino acids long. Germline V CDR1 and CDR2: SGHRS, YFSETQ. With V trimmed by 4 bases and J by 5 bases, 5 bases remained unmatched.

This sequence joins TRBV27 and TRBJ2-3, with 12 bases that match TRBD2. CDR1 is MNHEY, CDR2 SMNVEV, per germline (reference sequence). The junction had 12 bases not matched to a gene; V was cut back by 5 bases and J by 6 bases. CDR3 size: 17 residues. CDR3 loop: CASSPPGLAGRVDTQYF. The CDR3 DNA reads TGTGCCAGCAGTCCTCCGGGACTAGCGGGCCGGGTGGATACGCAGTATTTT.

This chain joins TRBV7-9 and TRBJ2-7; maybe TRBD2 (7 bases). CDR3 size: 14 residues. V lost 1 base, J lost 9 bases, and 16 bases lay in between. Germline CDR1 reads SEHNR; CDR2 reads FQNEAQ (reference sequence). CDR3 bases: TGTGCCAGCAGCTTAGAGGGCGGGGGCTCGGCGCAGTACTTC. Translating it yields CASSLEGGGSAQYF.

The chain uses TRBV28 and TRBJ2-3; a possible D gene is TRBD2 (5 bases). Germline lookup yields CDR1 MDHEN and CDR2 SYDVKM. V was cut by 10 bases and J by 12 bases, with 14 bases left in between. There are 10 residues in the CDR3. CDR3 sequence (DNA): TGTGCCACCGGACTGGGAGAACAGTATTTT. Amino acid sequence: CATGLGEQYF.

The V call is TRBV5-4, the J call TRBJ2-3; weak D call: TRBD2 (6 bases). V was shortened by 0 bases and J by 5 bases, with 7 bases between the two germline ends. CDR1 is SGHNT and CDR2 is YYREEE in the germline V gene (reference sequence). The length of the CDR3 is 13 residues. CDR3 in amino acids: CASSLDGRDTQYF. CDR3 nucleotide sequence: TGTGCCAGCAGCTTGGACGGGAGAGATACGCAGTATTTT. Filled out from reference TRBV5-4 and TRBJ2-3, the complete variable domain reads ETGVTQSPTHLIKTRGQQVTLRCSSQSGHNTVSWYQQALGQGPQFIFQYYREEENGRGNFPPRFSGLQFPNYSSELNVNALELDDSALYLCASSLDGRDTQYFGPGTRLTVL.

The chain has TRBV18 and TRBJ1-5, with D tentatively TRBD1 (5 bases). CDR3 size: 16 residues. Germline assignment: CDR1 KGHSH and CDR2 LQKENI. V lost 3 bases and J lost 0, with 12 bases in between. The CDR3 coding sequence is TGTGCCAGCTCACCTCCGACAGCTCGTAGCAATCAGCCCCAGCATTTT. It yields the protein CASSPPTARSNQPQHF.

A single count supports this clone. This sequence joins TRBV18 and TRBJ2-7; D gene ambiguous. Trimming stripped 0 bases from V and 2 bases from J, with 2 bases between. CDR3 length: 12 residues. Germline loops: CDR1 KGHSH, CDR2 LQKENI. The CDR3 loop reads CASSPPTYEQYF. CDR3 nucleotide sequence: TGTGCCAGCTCACCACCTACCTACGAGCAGTACTTC. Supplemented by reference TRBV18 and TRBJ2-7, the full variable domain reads NAGVMQNPRHLVRRRGQEARLRCSPMKGHSHVYWYRQLPEEGLKFMVYLQKENIIDESGMPKERFSAEFPKEGPSILRIQQVVRGDSAAYFCASSPPTYEQYFGPGTRLTVT.

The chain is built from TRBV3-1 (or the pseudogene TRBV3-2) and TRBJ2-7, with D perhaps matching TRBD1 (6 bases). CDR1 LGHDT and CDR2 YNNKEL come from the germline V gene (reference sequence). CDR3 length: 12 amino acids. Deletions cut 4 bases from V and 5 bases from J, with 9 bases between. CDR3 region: CASSRKGDEQYF. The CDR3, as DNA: TGTGCCAGCAGCCGCAAGGGGGACGAGCAGTACTTC.

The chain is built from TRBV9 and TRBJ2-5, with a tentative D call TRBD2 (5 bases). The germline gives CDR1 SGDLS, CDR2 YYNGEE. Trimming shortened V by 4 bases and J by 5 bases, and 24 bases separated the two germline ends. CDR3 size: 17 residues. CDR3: CASSPARGVGTMETQYF. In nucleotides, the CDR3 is TGTGCCAGCAGCCCCGCTCGGGGAGTAGGTACAATGGAGACCCAGTACTTC.

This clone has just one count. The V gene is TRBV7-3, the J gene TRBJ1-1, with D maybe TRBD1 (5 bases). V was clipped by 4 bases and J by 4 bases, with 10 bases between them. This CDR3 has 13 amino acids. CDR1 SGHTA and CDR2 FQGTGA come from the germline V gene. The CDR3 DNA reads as TGTGCCAGCAGCTCAGGGTTGGGCACTGAAGCTTTCTTT. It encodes CASSSGLGTEAFF.

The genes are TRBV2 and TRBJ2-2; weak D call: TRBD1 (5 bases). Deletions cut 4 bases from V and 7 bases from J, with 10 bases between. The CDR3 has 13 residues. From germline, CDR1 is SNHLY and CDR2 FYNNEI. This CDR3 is CASSVAGLGELFF. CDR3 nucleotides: TGTGCCAGCAGTGTGGCAGGGCTCGGGGAGCTGTTTTTT.

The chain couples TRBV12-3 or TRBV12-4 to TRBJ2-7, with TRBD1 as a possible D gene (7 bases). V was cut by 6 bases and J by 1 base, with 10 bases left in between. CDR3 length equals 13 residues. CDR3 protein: CASRRDSSYEQYF. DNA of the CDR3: TGTGCCAGCAGGCGGGACAGTTCCTACGAGCAGTACTTC.

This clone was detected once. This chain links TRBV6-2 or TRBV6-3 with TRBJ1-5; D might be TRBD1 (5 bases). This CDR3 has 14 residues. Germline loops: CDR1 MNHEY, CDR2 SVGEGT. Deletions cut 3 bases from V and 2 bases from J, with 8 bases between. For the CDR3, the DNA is TGTGCCAGCAGTTATCCGGGGGGCAATCAGCCCCAGCATTTT. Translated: CASSYPGGNQPQHF.

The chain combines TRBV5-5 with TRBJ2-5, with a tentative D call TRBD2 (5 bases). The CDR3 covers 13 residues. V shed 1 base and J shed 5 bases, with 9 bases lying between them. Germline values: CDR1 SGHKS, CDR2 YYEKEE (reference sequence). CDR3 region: CASSLSGLETQYF. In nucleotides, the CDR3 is TGTGCCAGCAGCTTGTCCGGACTGGAGACCCAGTACTTC.

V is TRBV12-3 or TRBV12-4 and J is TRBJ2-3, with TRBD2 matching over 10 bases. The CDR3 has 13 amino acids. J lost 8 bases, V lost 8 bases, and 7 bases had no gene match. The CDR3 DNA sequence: TGTGCCAGCCTTAGCGGGAGGAGTGGTACGCAGTATTTT. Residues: CASLSGRSGTQYF.

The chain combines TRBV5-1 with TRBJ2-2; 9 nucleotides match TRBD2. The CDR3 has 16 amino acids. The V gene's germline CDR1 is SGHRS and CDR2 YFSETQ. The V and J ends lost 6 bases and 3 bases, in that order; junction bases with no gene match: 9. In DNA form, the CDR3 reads TGCGCCAGCACCACATTGACTAGCGGTGACACCGGGGAGCTGTTTTTT. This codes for CASTTLTSGDTGELFF.

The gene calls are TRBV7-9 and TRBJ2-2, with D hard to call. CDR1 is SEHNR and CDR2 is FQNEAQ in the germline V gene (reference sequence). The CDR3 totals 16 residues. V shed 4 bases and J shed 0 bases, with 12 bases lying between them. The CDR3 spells CASSSRLAANTGELFF. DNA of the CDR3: TGTGCCAGCAGCTCAAGACTGGCCGCGAACACCGGGGAGCTGTTTTTT.

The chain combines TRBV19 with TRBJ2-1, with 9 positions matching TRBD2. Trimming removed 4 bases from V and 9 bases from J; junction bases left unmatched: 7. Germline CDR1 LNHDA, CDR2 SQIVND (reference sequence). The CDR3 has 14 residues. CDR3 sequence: CASSKGGRGREQFF. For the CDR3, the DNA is TGTGCCAGTAGTAAAGGCGGGAGGGGGCGTGAGCAGTTCTTC.

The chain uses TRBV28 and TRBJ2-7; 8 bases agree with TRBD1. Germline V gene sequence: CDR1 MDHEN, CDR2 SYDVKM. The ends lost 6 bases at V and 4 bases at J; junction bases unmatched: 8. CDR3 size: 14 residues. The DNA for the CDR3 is TGTGCCAGCAGGCAGGGACAGGCTATTTACGAGCAGTACTTC. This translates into CASRQGQAIYEQYF. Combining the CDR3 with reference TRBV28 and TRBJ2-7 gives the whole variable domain DVKVTQSSRYLVKRTGEKVFLECVQDMDHENMFWYRQDPGLGLRLIYFSYDVKMKEKGDIPEGYSVSREKKERFSLILESASTNQTSMYLCASRQGQAIYEQYFGPGTRLTVT.

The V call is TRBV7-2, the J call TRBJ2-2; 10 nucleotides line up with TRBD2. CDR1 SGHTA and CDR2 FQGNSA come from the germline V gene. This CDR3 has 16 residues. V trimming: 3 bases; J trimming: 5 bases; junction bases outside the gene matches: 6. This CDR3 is CASSFASGRGTGELFF. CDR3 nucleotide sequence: TGTGCCAGCAGCTTTGCGAGCGGGAGGGGAACCGGGGAGCTGTTTTTT.

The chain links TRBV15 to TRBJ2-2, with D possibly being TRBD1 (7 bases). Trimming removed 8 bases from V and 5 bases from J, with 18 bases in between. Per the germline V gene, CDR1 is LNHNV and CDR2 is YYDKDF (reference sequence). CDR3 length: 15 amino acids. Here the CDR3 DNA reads TGTGCCACCGCAGGGGGGTCAGGGGTAACCGGGGAGCTGTTTTTT. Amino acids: CATAGGSGVTGELFF. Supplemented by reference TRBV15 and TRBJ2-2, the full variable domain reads DAMVIQNPRYQVTQFGKPVTLSCSQTLNHNVMYWYQQKSSQAPKLLFHYYDKDFNNEADTPDNFQSRRPNTSFCFLDIRSPGLGDTAMYLCATAGGSGVTGELFFGEGSRLTVL.

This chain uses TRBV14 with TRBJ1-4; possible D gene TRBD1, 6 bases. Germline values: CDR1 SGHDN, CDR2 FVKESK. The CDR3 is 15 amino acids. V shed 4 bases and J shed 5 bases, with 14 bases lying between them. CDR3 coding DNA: TGTGCCAGCAGCCTAGGAAAACAGGGAAATGAAAAACTGTTTTTT. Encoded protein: CASSLGKQGNEKLFF.

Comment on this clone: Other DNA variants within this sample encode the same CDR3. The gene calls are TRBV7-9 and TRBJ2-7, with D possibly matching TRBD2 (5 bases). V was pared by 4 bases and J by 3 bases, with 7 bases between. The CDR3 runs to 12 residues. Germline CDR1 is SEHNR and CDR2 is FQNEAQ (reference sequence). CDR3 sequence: CASSSRGYEQYF. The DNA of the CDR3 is TGTGCCAGCAGCTCCCGGGGCTACGAGCAGTACTTC.

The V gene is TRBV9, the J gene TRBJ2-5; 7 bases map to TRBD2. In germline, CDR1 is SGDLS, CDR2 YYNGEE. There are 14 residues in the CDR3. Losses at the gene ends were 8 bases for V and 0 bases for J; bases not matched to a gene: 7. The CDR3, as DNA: TGTGCCAGTGGGACTACCACGTACCAAGAGACCCAGTACTTC. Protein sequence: CASGTTTYQETQYF.

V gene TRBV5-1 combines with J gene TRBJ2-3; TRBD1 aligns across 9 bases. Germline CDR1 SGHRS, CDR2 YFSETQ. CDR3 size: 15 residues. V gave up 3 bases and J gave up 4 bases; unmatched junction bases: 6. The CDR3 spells CASSSGQGWSDTQYF. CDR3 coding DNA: TGCGCCAGCAGCTCGGGACAGGGCTGGTCAGATACGCAGTATTTT.

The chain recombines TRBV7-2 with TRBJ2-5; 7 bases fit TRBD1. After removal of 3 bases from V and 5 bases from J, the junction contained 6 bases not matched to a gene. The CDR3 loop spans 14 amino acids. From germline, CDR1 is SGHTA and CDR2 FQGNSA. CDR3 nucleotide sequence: TGTGCCAGCAGCTTCCAAAGGGGGCCGGAGACCCAGTACTTC. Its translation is CASSFQRGPETQYF.

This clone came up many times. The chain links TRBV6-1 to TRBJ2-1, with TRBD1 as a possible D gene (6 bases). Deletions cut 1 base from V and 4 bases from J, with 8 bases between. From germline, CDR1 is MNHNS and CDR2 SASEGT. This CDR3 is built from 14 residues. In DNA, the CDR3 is TGTGCCAGCAGTGAAGGACAGGAGTACAATGAGCAGTTCTTC. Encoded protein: CASSEGQEYNEQFF.

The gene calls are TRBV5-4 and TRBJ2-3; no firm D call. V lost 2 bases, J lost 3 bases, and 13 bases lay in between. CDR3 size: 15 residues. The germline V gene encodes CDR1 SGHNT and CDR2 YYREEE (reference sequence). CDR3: CASSFVTGGTDTQYF. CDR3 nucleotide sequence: TGTGCCAGCAGCTTCGTGACTGGCGGAACAGATACGCAGTATTTT. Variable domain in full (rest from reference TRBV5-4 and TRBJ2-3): ETGVTQSPTHLIKTRGQQVTLRCSSQSGHNTVSWYQQALGQGPQFIFQYYREEENGRGNFPPRFSGLQFPNYSSELNVNALELDDSALYLCASSFVTGGTDTQYFGPGTRLTVL.